This T cell receptor (beta chain) was observed in a study of blood T cell repertoires in COVID-19. Study-level information: Donors in the United States, Italy and Spain gave samples during acute or convalescent COVID-19. Sources were T cells, B-cell-depleted T cells, or PBMCs; the material itself was cDNA or gDNA.

Sequenced by immunoSEQ multiplex PCR; TCRdb stores in-frame clones only, minus some. The table includes about 200,000 clones, around nine tenths detected once. V trimming: 3 bases; J trimming: 5 bases; junction bases outside the gene matches: 1. CDR3 length: 15 residues. Germline lookup yields CDR1 SGHTA and CDR2 FQGTGA. This receptor was identified in a man aged 45-65 years with COVID-19, enrolled during active disease. Sequences were obtained from peripheral blood. The V call is TRBV7-3, the J call TRBJ2-2; 12 bases are a match to TRBD2. The DNA for the CDR3 is TGTGCCAGCAGCTTTGGACTAGCGGGAACCGGGGAGCTGTTTTTT. Translation gives CASSFGLAGTGELFF.